Shown below are 30 T cell receptor beta chains from a single sample sequenced in a study of blood T cell repertoires in COVID-19. Profiling relied on immunoSEQ multiplex PCR, and the TCRdb table lists in-frame clones only, not all of them. The table lists about 200,000 clones, approximately 90% of them singletons, with over 0.75% in the top ten. The specimen sequenced was peripheral blood. Source of these receptors: a man in his sixties with COVID-19, enrolled during active disease.

The V call is TRBV5-5, the J call TRBJ1-1; D is perhaps TRBD1 (5 bases). Trimming pared 4 bases from V and 4 bases from J, leaving 20 bases between. The length of the CDR3 is 16 residues. In germline, CDR1 is SGHKS, CDR2 YYEKEE (reference sequence). CDR3 sequence: CASSPFRDWGVTEAFF. CDR3 sequence (DNA): TGTGCCAGCAGCCCGTTTCGGGATTGGGGGGTCACTGAAGCTTTCTTT.

This clone was observed a single time. The chain links TRBV4-1 to TRBJ1-1; D might be TRBD1 (6 bases). The CDR3 loop spans 15 amino acids. CDR1 and CDR2 from the germline V gene are MGHRA and YSYEKL. V lost 4 bases to trimming and J lost 1 base, with 13 bases between them. CDR3 amino acids: CASSPYTRGNTEAFF. In nucleotides, the CDR3 is TGCGCCAGCAGCCCCTACACCAGGGGGAACACTGAAGCTTTCTTT.

V usage is TRBV9 and J usage is TRBJ2-3; TRBD2 matches 7 bases. Losses at the gene ends were 0 bases for V and 1 base for J; bases not matched to a gene: 2. CDR1 is SGDLS and CDR2 is YYNGEE in the germline V gene. The CDR3 length is 15 residues. CDR3 region: CASSVVLAGTDTQYF. The CDR3 region has the DNA TGTGCCAGCAGCGTAGTCCTAGCGGGCACAGATACGCAGTATTTT.

The rearrangement joins TRBV16 to TRBJ2-1; possible D gene TRBD1, 5 bases. The CDR3 spans 13 residues. Between the trimmed V and J ends, which lost 2 bases and 10 bases, there was a span of 12 bases. From germline, CDR1 is KGHSY and CDR2 FQNENV. The CDR3 loop is CASSQGAPGEQFF. In DNA form, the CDR3 reads TGTGCCAGCAGCCAAGGGGCCCCAGGCGAGCAGTTCTTC.

This clone has just one count. CDR3 bases: TGTGCCAGCAGTTCAGGACAGGGAGGGATGAACACTGAAGCTTTCTTT. Translated: CASSSGQGGMNTEAFF. The chain links TRBV6-6 to TRBJ1-1; 8 nucleotides agree with TRBD1. Losses at the gene ends were 4 bases for V and 0 bases for J; bases not matched to a gene: 7. This CDR3 spans 16 amino acids. Per the germline V gene, CDR1 is MNHNY and CDR2 is SVGAGI (reference sequence).

The chain employs TRBV5-1 and TRBJ2-7; weak D call: TRBD1 (6 bases). V gave up 7 bases and J gave up 2 bases, with 16 bases separating them. This CDR3 has 14 amino acids. The V gene's germline CDR1 is SGHRS and CDR2 YFSETQ. CDR3 DNA: TGCGCCAGCGGAGAGACAGGTTTGCCCTACGAGCAGTACTTC. It is translated as CASGETGLPYEQYF.

J is TRBJ1-5 and V is TRBV6-1; D perhaps matches TRBD1 (6 bases). Trimming left V 2 bases short and J 7 bases short, with 15 bases between. The CDR3 runs 15 residues. In germline, CDR1 is MNHNS, CDR2 SASEGT. In DNA, the CDR3 is TGTGCCAGCAGTGAATTCGGGGGGCGTCAGCAGCCCCAGCATTTT. Amino acids: CASSEFGGRQQPQHF.

This chain joins TRBV5-8 and TRBJ1-2; 10 bases align to TRBD1. This CDR3 region has 14 residues. V gave up 4 bases and J gave up 6 bases; unmatched junction bases: 6. Germline V gene lookup returns CDR1 SGHTS and CDR2 YDEGEE. The CDR3 here is CASSRGTGVHGYTF. CDR3 in DNA: TGTGCCAGCAGCCGGGGGACAGGGGTGCATGGCTACACCTTC.

The J gene is TRBJ1-4, the V gene TRBV5-1; D call uncertain. CDR3 length: 14 amino acids. V was cut by 3 bases and J by 5 bases, with 11 bases left in between. Germline values: CDR1 SGHRS, CDR2 YFSETQ. The CDR3 loop is CASSSGRLNEKLFF. The DNA of the CDR3 is TGCGCCAGCAGCTCAGGCAGGCTAAATGAAAAACTGTTTTTT.

V is TRBV29-1 and J is TRBJ1-2; D is uncertain. Germline V gives CDR1 SQVTM, CDR2 ANQGSEA. The CDR3 length is 13 residues. Trimming removed 3 bases at V and 1 base at J, with 9 bases between. CDR3 DNA: TGCAGCGTTGACCCCGGTGGTAACTATGGCTACACCTTC. It yields the protein CSVDPGGNYGYTF.

The rearrangement uses TRBV7-3 and TRBJ1-3; perhaps TRBD1 as D (6 bases). The V end was cut by 6 bases, the J end by 4 bases, with 10 bases between. The CDR3 has 13 residues. Germline loops: CDR1 SGHTA, CDR2 FQGTGA. The CDR3 coding sequence is TGTGCCAGCAGTCAGGGGATGGGAAACACCATATATTTT. This translates into CASSQGMGNTIYF.

The chain employs TRBV14 and TRBJ2-2; 9 bases map to TRBD2. CDR3 length equals 17 residues. Per germline, CDR1 SGHDN and CDR2 FVKESK. V dropped 4 bases and J dropped 1; count of bases not matched to a gene: 7. CDR3 amino acids: CASSRQAGGLNTGELFF. In nucleotides, the CDR3 is TGTGCCAGCAGCCGGCAGGCGGGAGGGCTGAACACCGGGGAGCTGTTTTTT. Supplemented by reference TRBV14 and TRBJ2-2, the full variable domain reads EAGVTQFPSHSVIEKGQTVTLRCDPISGHDNLYWYRRVMGKEIKFLLHFVKESKQDESGMPNNRFLAERTGGTYSTLKVQPAELEDSGVYFCASSRQAGGLNTGELFFGEGSRLTVL.

The J gene is TRBJ1-2, the V gene TRBV3-1 (or the pseudogene TRBV3-2); D remains ambiguous. Germline V gene sequence: CDR1 LGHDT, CDR2 YNNKEL (reference sequence). The V end lost 1 base, the J end lost 12 bases, and 18 bases lay between the germline ends. The length of the CDR3 is 14 residues. The DNA of the CDR3 is TGTGCCAGCAGCCAAGGACTCCGCACGGTTCTCGACACCTTC. It specifies CASSQGLRTVLDTF.

The chain uses TRBV29-1 and TRBJ1-1; D gene unclear. The CDR3 extends over 11 amino acids. CDR1 is SQVTM, CDR2 ANQGSEA, per germline. V lost 5 bases, J lost 7 bases, and 11 bases lay in between. CDR3 bases: TGCAGCGTTTCAGGACGGGGTGAAGCTTTCTTT. As protein: CSVSGRGEAFF.

This clone has only one observation. The chain uses TRBV6-6 and TRBJ1-2; D remains ambiguous. In germline, CDR1 is MNHNY, CDR2 SVGAGI (reference sequence). V dropped 2 bases and J dropped 0 bases, with 13 bases sitting between them. The CDR3 loop spans 16 amino acids. The DNA for the CDR3 is TGTGCCAGCAGTTACCACGCGGGTTTGACTAACTATGGCTACACCTTC. This encodes CASSYHAGLTNYGYTF.

The rearrangement joins TRBV28 to TRBJ1-1, with D possibly being TRBD1 (5 bases). The ends were cut back, 3 bases at V and 6 bases at J, with 14 bases in the middle. Germline CDR1 and CDR2: MDHEN and SYDVKM. The CDR3 has 14 amino acids. The CDR3, as DNA: TGTGCCAGCAGTTTCAGAGGCAGGGTCGCTGAAGCTTTCTTT. Protein sequence: CASSFRGRVAEAFF.

This chain links TRBV29-1 with TRBJ1-5; D not certain. Germline CDR1 reads SQVTM; CDR2 reads ANQGSEA. V was cut by 4 bases and J by 3 bases, with 10 bases left in between. The CDR3 spans 13 residues. The chain's CDR3 is CSVVLGINQPQHF. DNA for the CDR3: TGCAGCGTTGTACTAGGGATCAATCAGCCCCAGCATTTT. Full variable domain (missing parts from reference TRBV29-1 and TRBJ1-5): SAVISQKPSRDICQRGTSLTIQCQVDSQVTMMFWYRQQPGQSLTLIATANQGSEATYESGFVIDKFPISRPNLTFSTLTVSNMSPEDSSIYLCSVVLGINQPQHFGDGTRLSIL.

This clone came up a few times. The CDR3 protein is CASSYPRQFMNTEAFF. The CDR3, as DNA: TGTGCCAGCAGTTACCCACGACAGTTCATGAACACTGAAGCTTTCTTT. The chain employs TRBV6-2 or TRBV6-3 and TRBJ1-1; weak D call: TRBD1 (5 bases). The V and J ends lost 2 bases and 0 bases respectively, with 13 bases between them. CDR3 size: 16 residues. Germline V gives CDR1 MNHEY, CDR2 SVGEGT.

The CDR3 sequence is CASSLGSRQGNYLSNQPQHF. The CDR3 nucleotides read TGTGCCAGTAGTCTTGGGTCGCGACAGGGCAATTATCTTAGCAATCAGCCCCAGCATTTT. J is TRBJ1-5 and V is TRBV19, with 7 bases that match TRBD1. This CDR3 spans 20 amino acids. The J segment lost 0 bases and the V segment lost 5 bases, leaving 19 bases of the junction unmatched. Germline V gives CDR1 LNHDA, CDR2 SQIVND (reference sequence).

The V call is TRBV2, the J call TRBJ2-7; 8 nucleotides match TRBD2. This CDR3 is 13 amino acids long. Trimming took 6 bases from V and 3 from J; bases not matched to a gene: 4. The V gene's germline CDR1 is SNHLY and CDR2 FYNNEI. This chain's CDR3 is CASSASGRYEQYF. The CDR3 region has the DNA TGTGCCAGCAGCGCTAGCGGGCGCTACGAGCAGTACTTC.

This chain uses TRBV7-2 with TRBJ2-1; D gene ambiguous. Germline V lookup: CDR1 SGHTA, CDR2 FQGNSA. Deletions cut 1 base from V and 4 bases from J, with 8 bases between. This CDR3 region has 14 residues. This CDR3 is CASSLGEVYNEQFF. CDR3 nucleotides: TGTGCCAGCAGCTTAGGCGAAGTTTACAATGAGCAGTTCTTC.

The chain is built from TRBV28 and TRBJ1-5; possibly TRBD1 for D (5 bases). The V end lost 6 bases, the J end lost 3 bases, and 12 bases lay between the germline ends. The CDR3 length is 14 residues. CDR1 is MDHEN, CDR2 SYDVKM, per germline. The CDR3 sequence: CASRPDRYNQPQHF. DNA for the CDR3: TGTGCCAGCAGACCCGACAGATACAATCAGCCCCAGCATTTT.

The chain carries TRBV5-1 and TRBJ2-7; 7 nucleotides agree with TRBD2. This CDR3 spans 16 amino acids. J gave up 3 bases and V 4 bases, and 13 bases lay outside the gene matches. Germline V gene lookup returns CDR1 SGHRS and CDR2 YFSETQ. CDR3 bases: TGCGCCAGCAGCCTTCCAAGTGGCGGGGGTAACTACGAGCAGTACTTC. The encoded protein is CASSLPSGGGNYEQYF.

V and J are TRBV4-1 and TRBJ1-2, with 8 bases aligning to TRBD1. The CDR3 has 16 amino acids. Germline V gene data show CDR1 as MGHRA and CDR2 as YSYEKL. The trim removed 2 bases at V and 9 bases at J, leaving 14 bases unmatched. DNA for the CDR3: TGCGCCAGCAGCCAACAGCCAGGGGGCGCCGGGGGGAGCTACACCTTC. Translating gives CASSQQPGGAGGSYTF.

The chain recombines TRBV6-5 with TRBJ1-2, with a possible D match to TRBD1 (5 bases). This CDR3 has 14 residues. With 2 bases removed from V and 4 bases from J, the gap between germline ends came to 11 bases. CDR1 MNHEY and CDR2 SVGAGI come from the germline V gene. The CDR3 spells CASSYGLGGYGYTF. The CDR3, as DNA: TGTGCCAGCAGTTACGGATTGGGGGGCTATGGCTACACCTTC.

V is TRBV27 and J is TRBJ2-7; 12 nucleotides agree with TRBD2. The V and J ends lost 3 bases and 6 bases, in that order; junction bases with no gene match: 3. This CDR3 is built from 14 residues. The germline V gene has CDR1 MNHEY and CDR2 SMNVEV (reference sequence). The CDR3 loop reads CASSFGLAGREQYF. The CDR3 region has the DNA TGTGCCAGCAGTTTCGGACTAGCGGGGCGCGAGCAGTACTTC.

The genes are TRBV19 and TRBJ1-5, with D possibly matching TRBD1 (5 bases). Between the trimmed V and J ends, which lost 5 bases and 5 bases, there was a span of 10 bases. Per germline, CDR1 LNHDA and CDR2 SQIVND (reference sequence). This CDR3 contains 13 residues. CDR3 protein: CASSRQSDQPQHF. The CDR3 bases are TGTGCCAGTAGTCGACAGAGCGATCAGCCCCAGCATTTT. The entire variable domain, with the rest obtained from reference TRBV19 and TRBJ1-5, is as follows: DGGITQSPKYLFRKEGQNVTLSCEQNLNHDAMYWYRQDPGQGLRLIYYSQIVNDFQKGDIAEGYSVSREKKESFPLTVTSAQKNPTAFYLCASSRQSDQPQHFGDGTRLSIL.

The chain is built from TRBV5-4 and TRBJ2-1; 8 nucleotides match TRBD1. The CDR3 length is 13 residues. Germline V gene data show CDR1 as SGHNT and CDR2 as YYREEE (reference sequence). V was pared by 4 bases and J by 8 bases, with 5 bases of the junction left unmatched. Here the CDR3 DNA reads TGTGCCAGCAGCAACGGACAGGGCTATGAGCAGTTCTTC. Translated: CASSNGQGYEQFF.

The V and J genes are TRBV9 and TRBJ2-3, with 12 bases matching TRBD2. The germline gives CDR1 SGDLS, CDR2 YYNGEE. The CDR3 covers 19 residues. V was pared by 7 bases and J by 1 base, with 16 bases of the junction left unmatched. CDR3 coding DNA: TGTGCCAGCTCGACGACTAGCGGGGGAATTGCGGGTGGCACAGATACGCAGTATTTT. This sequence encodes CASSTTSGGIAGGTDTQYF.

This rearrangement joins TRBV7-2 to TRBJ1-5; D unresolved. The CDR3 extends over 14 amino acids. Germline assignment: CDR1 SGHTA and CDR2 FQGNSA. The V end lost 2 bases, the J end lost 4 bases, and 9 bases lay between the germline ends. The CDR3 DNA reads as TGTGCCAGCAGCTTACGCCCCAGGAATCAGCCCCAGCATTTT. It yields the protein CASSLRPRNQPQHF.